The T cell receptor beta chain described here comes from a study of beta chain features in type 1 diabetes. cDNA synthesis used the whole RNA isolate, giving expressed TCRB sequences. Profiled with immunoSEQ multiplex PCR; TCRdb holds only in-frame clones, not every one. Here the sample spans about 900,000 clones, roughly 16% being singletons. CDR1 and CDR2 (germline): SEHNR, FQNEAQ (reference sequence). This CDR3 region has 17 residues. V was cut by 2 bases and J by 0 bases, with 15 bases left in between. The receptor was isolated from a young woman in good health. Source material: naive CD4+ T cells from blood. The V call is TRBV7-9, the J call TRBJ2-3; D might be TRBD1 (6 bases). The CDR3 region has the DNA TGTGCCAGCAGCTTACTGACAGGAGTCGCTAGCACAGATACGCAGTATTTT. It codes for CASSLLTGVASTDTQYF.